Listed below are T cell receptor beta chains from one sample, sequenced in a study of a mutant IDH1 vaccine in newly diagnosed glioma. For these receptors, no antigen is known. The protocol was immunoSEQ multiplex PCR, while the TCRdb copy is restricted to in-frame clones and leaves out a portion. The sample has roughly 43,000 clones, around 76% seen once. The starting material was PBMCs, obtained from a glioma patient whose treatment included an IDH1 peptide vaccine. These receptors were obtained from a man in his fifties or sixties with glioma. Both conserved end residues are part of each CDR3. The order of the fields is clone size, V gene, CDR3 protein. The listing skips clone size in some rows; elsewhere it reads once, few, many or a size class.

size: .; V: TRBV7-2; CDR3: CASSLGSIGPGF
size: few; V: TRBV11-1; CDR3: CASERGEGQETQYF
size: .; V: TRBV6-5; CDR3: CASSPIWDQSYEQYF
size: .; V: TRBV7-8; CDR3: CASSSSVSNSPLHF
size: .; V: TRBV19; CDR3: CASRNRDLPYGYTF
size: once; V: TRBV6-4; CDR3: CASSGGWGSEQFF
size: few; V: TRBV5-1; CDR3: CASSPGTRDNSPLHF
size: .; V: TRBV19; CDR3: CASSTQGLNTEAFF
size: .; V: TRBV9; CDR3: CAISTDYSNQPQHF
size: .; V: TRBV7-3; CDR3: CASSLTIQETQYF
size: .; V: TRBV2; CDR3: CASIWGGGNEKLFF
size: .; V: TRBV5-6; CDR3: CASSSLREVTEAFF
size: few; V: TRBV11-2; CDR3: CASSFRDGYTF
size: .; V: TRBV30; CDR3: CAWQKHRDLNTEAFF
size: .; V: TRBV6-1; CDR3: CASSGLAGGTDTQYF
size: once; V: TRBV5-4; CDR3: CASQPRGMTDTQYF
size: .; V: TRBV7-2; CDR3: CASSLQAGVGNTEAFF
size: medium-sized; V: TRBV19; CDR3: CASSMLGAGEQFF
size: .; V: TRBV7-2; CDR3: CASSLQVSRFQETQYF
size: .; V: TRBV27; CDR3: CASSKEGGLLFDEQYF
size: .; V: TRBV18; CDR3: CASSPSEFHEQYF
size: .; V: TRBV7-2; CDR3: CASSLAGQFYNEQFF
size: once; V: TRBV19; CDR3: CASSDNRQTYEQYF